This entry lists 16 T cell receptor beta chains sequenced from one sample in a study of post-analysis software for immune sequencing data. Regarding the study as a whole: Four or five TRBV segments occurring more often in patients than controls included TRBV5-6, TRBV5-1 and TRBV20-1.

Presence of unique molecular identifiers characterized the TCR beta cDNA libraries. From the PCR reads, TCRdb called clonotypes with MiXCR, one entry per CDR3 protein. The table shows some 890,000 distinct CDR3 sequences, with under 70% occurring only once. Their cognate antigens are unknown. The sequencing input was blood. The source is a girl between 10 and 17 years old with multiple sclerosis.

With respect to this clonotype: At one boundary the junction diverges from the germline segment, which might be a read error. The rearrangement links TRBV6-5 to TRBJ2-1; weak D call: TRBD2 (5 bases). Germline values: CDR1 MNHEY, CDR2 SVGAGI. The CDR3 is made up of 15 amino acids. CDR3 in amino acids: CASSHHRTNTGELFF. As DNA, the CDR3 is TGTGCCAGCAGCCACCACAGAACGAACACCGGGGAGCTGTTCTTC.

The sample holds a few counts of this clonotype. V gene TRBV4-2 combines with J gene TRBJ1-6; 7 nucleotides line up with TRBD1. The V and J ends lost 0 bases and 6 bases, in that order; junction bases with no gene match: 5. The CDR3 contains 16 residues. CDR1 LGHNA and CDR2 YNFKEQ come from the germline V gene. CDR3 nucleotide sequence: TGTGCCAGCAGCCAAGAGCCCAGGGGGTCTAATTCACCCCTCCACTTT. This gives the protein CASSQEPRGSNSPLHF.

CDR3 region: CASSSPRWGASGGAYNEQFF. Here the CDR3 DNA reads TGTGCCAGCAGTTCCCCGAGGTGGGGAGCCTCGGGGGGCGCCTACAATGAGCAGTTCTTC. The chain employs TRBV6-2 or TRBV6-3 and TRBJ2-1; D might be TRBD2 (7 bases). CDR3 length: 20 residues. Between the trimmed V and J ends, which lost 4 bases and 2 bases, there was a span of 27 bases. Germline loops: CDR1 MNHEY, CDR2 SVGEGT.

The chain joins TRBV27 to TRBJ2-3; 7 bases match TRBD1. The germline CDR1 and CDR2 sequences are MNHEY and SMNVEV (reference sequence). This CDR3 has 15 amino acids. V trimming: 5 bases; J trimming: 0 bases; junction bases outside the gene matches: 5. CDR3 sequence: CASSKWDSSTDTQYF. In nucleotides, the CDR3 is TGTGCCAGCAGTAAGTGGGACAGCAGCACAGATACGCAGTATTTT.

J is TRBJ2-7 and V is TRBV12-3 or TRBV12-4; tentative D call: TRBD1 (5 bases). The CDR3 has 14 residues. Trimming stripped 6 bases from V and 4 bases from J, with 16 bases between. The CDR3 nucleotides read TGTGCCAGCAGAGACAGTTCCAGAGCTTACGAGCAGTACTTC. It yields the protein CASRDSSRAYEQYF.

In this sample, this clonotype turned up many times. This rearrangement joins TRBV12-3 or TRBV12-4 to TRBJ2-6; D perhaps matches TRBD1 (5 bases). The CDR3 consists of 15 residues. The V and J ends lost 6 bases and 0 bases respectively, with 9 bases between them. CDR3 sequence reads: CASSRQLSGANVLTF. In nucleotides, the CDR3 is TGTGCCAGCAGCCGACAGCTCTCTGGGGCCAACGTCCTGACTTTC.

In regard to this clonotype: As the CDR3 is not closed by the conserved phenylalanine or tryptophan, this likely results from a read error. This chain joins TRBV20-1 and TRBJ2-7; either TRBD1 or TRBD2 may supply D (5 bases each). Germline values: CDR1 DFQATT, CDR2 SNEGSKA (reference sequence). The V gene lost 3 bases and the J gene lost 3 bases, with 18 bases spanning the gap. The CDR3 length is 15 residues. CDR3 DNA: TGCAGTGCTAGCCCTCAGAGGGGCCGAATCTACGAGCAGTACTGC. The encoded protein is CSASPQRGRIYEQYC.

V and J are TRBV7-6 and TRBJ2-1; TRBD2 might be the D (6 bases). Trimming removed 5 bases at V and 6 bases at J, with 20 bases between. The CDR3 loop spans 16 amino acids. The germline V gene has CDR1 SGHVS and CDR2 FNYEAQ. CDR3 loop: CASSPTATSHLNEQFF. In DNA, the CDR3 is TGTGCCAGCAGCCCGACGGCAACTAGCCACCTCAATGAGCAGTTCTTC.

CDR3 residues: CASSQDRGLAAYNEQFF. The CDR3 DNA follows: TGTGCCAGCAGCCAAGATAGGGGGCTAGCGGCCTACAATGAGCAGTTCTTC. The V and J genes are TRBV3-1 and TRBJ2-1; D might be TRBD1 or TRBD2, each matching 7 bases. The CDR3 covers 17 residues. Germline CDR1 and CDR2: LGHDT and YNNKEL (reference sequence). Between the trimmed V and J ends, which lost 0 bases and 2 bases, there was a span of 14 bases.

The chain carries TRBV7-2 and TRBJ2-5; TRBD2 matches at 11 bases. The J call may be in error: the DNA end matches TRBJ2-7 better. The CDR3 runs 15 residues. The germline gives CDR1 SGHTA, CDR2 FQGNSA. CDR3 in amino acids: CASSLTGLAAYEQYF. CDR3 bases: TGTGCCAGCAGCTTGACGGGACTAGCGGCCTACGAGCAGTACTTC.

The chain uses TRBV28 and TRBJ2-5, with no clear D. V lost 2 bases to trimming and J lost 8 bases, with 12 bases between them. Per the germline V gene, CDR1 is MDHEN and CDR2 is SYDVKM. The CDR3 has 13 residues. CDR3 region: CASSLVSHATQYF. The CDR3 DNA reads TGTGCCAGCAGTTTAGTGTCACACGCAACCCAGTACTTC.

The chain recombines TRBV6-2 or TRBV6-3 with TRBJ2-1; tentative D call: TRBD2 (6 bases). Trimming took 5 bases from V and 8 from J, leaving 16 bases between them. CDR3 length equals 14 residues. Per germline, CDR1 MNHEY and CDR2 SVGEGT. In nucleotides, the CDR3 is TGTGCCAGCAGTCTTCCCAGCCCGGGAGATGAGCAGTTCTTC. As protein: CASSLPSPGDEQFF.

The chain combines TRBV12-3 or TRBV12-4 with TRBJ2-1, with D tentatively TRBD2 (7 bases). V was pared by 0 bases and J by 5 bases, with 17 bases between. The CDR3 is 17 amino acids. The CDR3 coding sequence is TGTGCCAGCAGTTTAGCTCGGGGGAGGGGGGCGCACAATGAGCAGTTCTTC. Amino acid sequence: CASSLARGRGAHNEQFF.

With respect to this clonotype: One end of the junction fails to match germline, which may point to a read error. The CDR3 protein is CAGSGTRGHNEQFF. CDR3 sequence (DNA): TGTGCCGGCAGCGGGACTAGGGGCCACAATGAGCAGTTCTTC. The J gene is TRBJ2-1, the V gene TRBV7-3; 8 bases map to TRBD2. The CDR3 loop spans 14 amino acids. Per germline, CDR1 SGHTA and CDR2 FQGTGA.

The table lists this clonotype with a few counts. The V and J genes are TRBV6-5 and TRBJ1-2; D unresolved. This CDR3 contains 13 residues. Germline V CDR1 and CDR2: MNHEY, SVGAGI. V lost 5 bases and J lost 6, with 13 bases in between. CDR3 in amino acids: CASSGTMDHGYTF. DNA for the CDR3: TGTGCCAGCAGTGGTACAATGGATCATGGCTACACCTTC.

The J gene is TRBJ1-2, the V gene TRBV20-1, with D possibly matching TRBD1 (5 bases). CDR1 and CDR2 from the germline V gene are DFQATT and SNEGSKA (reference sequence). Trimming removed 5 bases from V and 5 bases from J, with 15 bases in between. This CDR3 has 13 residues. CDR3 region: CSAPDTNEYGYTF. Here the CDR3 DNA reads TGCAGTGCTCCGGACACAAACGAATATGGCTACACCTTC.